The 8 T cell receptor beta chains below come from one sample, sequenced in a study of regulatory T cells in long-lasting Graves disease. Time point reported: newly diagnosed GD, antithyroid drugs for less than 3 months. PBMCs provided the RNA from which the TCR library was made. CDR3 regions were amplified by Arm-PCR using iRepertoire HTBI primers to build TCR beta libraries. A single record per CDR3 protein comes from TCRdb applying MiXCR to the multiplex PCR reads. The table records roughly 250,000 distinct CDR3 sequences, approximately 18% of them present only once. This sample was shared with a second study, whose subject was T cells in Graves' hyperthyroidism and ophthalmopathy.

Sequencing used peripheral blood mononuclear cells (PBMCs), obtained at new diagnosis, from a patient treated with antithyroid drugs. All receptors come from a woman in her twenties or thirties with Graves disease.

With respect to this clonotype: One junction end does not reproduce the germline sequence, and a read error may be involved. The gene calls are TRBV27 and TRBJ2-7; 7 bases map to TRBD2. The CDR3 totals 14 residues. Germline lookup yields CDR1 MNHEY and CDR2 SMNVEV (reference sequence). The CDR3 spells CARSLGGGGYEQYF. The DNA of the CDR3 is TGTGCCAGGAGTTTGGGGGGGGGGGGCTACGAGCAGTACTTC.

This clonotype came up many times. The rearrangement joins TRBV6-1 to TRBJ1-2, with a possible D match to TRBD1 (6 bases). Germline V CDR1 and CDR2: MNHNS, SASEGT. V was cut by 5 bases and J by 7 bases, with 17 bases left in between. The CDR3 runs 14 residues. CDR3 region: CASSRIQGTVGYTF. CDR3 nucleotides: TGTGCCAGCAGTCGCATCCAGGGGACGGTTGGCTACACCTTC.

This clonotype was detected ten times or more. The chain is built from TRBV5-4 and TRBJ2-3; 7 nucleotides align to TRBD2. J gave up 1 base and V 4 bases, and 9 bases lay outside the gene matches. Germline loops: CDR1 SGHNT, CDR2 YYREEE (reference sequence). The CDR3 extends over 16 amino acids. The CDR3 nucleotides are TGTGCCAGCAGCACTCCGACTAGCCGGGGCACAGATACGCAGTATTTT. Translation gives CASSTPTSRGTDTQYF.

This clonotype showed up many times. The chain has TRBV7-3 and TRBJ2-1; 9 bases fit TRBD2. Germline CDR1 reads SGHTA; CDR2 reads FQGTGA. The V segment lost 0 bases and the J segment 9 bases; nucleotides outside the gene matches: 9. This CDR3 comprises 16 residues. DNA for the CDR3: TGTGCCAGCAGCTTAACGTTAGCGGGGGCGGGGGGTGAGCAGTTCTTC. As protein: CASSLTLAGAGGEQFF. The full variable domain, in which reference TRBV7-3 and TRBJ2-1 provide the parts outside the CDR3, is GAGVSQTPSNKVTEKGKYVELRCDPISGHTALYWYRQSLGQGPEFLIYFQGTGAADDSGLPNDRFFAVRPEGSVSTLKIQRTERGDSAVYLCASSLTLAGAGGEQFFGPGTRLTVL.

This clonotype was seen at least ten times. The chain couples TRBV7-2 to TRBJ2-3, with D possibly called TRBD1 or TRBD2 (6 bases each). Germline CDR1 SGHTA, CDR2 FQGNSA. The CDR3 runs 15 residues. With 5 bases removed from V and 3 bases from J, the gap between germline ends came to 15 bases. Here the CDR3 reads CASSANQGRTDTQYF. The CDR3 coding sequence is TGTGCCAGCAGCGCGAATCAGGGGAGGACAGATACGCAGTATTTT.

This clonotype came up many times. The genes are TRBV6-5 and TRBJ1-2, with 8 bases aligning to TRBD1. Germline CDR1 reads MNHEY; CDR2 reads SVGAGI. This CDR3 spans 14 amino acids. With V trimmed by 2 bases and J by 6 bases, 5 bases remained unmatched. CDR3 coding DNA: TGTGCCAGCAGTTACGGGCAGGGGGCTAATGGCTACACCTTC. As protein: CASSYGQGANGYTF.

In its sample, this clonotype was seen many times. The chain links TRBV7-2 to TRBJ2-3; 9 nucleotides agree with TRBD2. The germline V gene has CDR1 SGHTA and CDR2 FQGNSA. The CDR3 has 16 residues. J was trimmed by 5 bases and V by 2 bases; bases with no gene match: 8. The CDR3 DNA follows: TGTGCCAGCAGCTTACAAGGCGGGGGGGCACAAGATACGCAGTATTTT. Translating gives CASSLQGGGAQDTQYF.

This clonotype was seen at least ten times. The rearrangement links TRBV3-1 to TRBJ2-5; D is unresolved. The ends were cut back, 4 bases at V and 0 bases at J, with 6 bases in the middle. The CDR3 totals 13 residues. Germline V CDR1 and CDR2: LGHDT, YNNKEL (reference sequence). The DNA for the CDR3 is TGTGCCAGCAGCCTGATGCACCAAGAGACCCAGTACTTC. Protein product: CASSLMHQETQYF.